These 17 T cell receptor beta chains were sequenced from one sample in a study of T cell responses to AZD1222 COVID-19 vaccine (dated by TCRdb to 2020 to 2023). To prepare the library, the immunoSEQ multiplex PCR assay was applied. TCRdb re-hosts the immuneACCESS table, in-frame sequences only. Its copies lack some clones; in the studies checked, an unresolved V gene accounts for under half of them, and the cause for the rest is not known. This sample has about 180,000 clones in its table, and 85% to 95% of those were observed once. Around 0.97% of the sample comes from the top ten. Sample time point, as interpreted from the label and publication: about 28 days (+/-7) after the second vaccine dose. Taken with the paper, the label for treatment or condition translates to: meningococcal conjugate vaccine given as trial control. The sequencing here drew on peripheral blood, taken 28 days after the second dose of the MenACWY control vaccine. The receptor source for this set is an adult who received the MenACWY meningococcal vaccine as a control.

The genes are TRBV28 and TRBJ1-2, with 9 bases that match TRBD1. The CDR3 totals 15 residues. CDR1 MDHEN and CDR2 SYDVKM come from the germline V gene. Trimming took 4 bases from V and 7 from J; bases not matched to a gene: 10. CDR3 sequence reads: CASSSAGQGLSGYTF. CDR3 DNA sequence: TGTGCCAGCAGTTCCGCTGGACAGGGGTTATCTGGCTACACCTTC.

The chain joins TRBV6-4 to TRBJ1-6; D is uncertain. The germline V gene has CDR1 MRHNA and CDR2 SNTAGT. V was shortened by 3 bases and J by 7 bases, with 13 bases between the two germline ends. The length of the CDR3 is 15 residues. The CDR3 loop is CASSENPVGNSPLHF. As DNA, the CDR3 is TGTGCCAGCAGTGAAAATCCCGTAGGGAATTCACCCCTCCACTTT.

This rearrangement joins TRBV29-1 to TRBJ2-1; TRBD1 matches 9 bases. The V gene end was trimmed by 6 bases and the J gene end by 1 base; junction bases not matched to a gene: 10. The CDR3 sequence is 16 residues long. Germline assignment: CDR1 SQVTM and CDR2 ANQGSEA. This chain's CDR3 is CSVLHRDRVSYNEQFF. Here the CDR3 DNA reads TGCAGCGTCCTTCACCGGGACAGGGTGTCCTACAATGAGCAGTTCTTC.

This chain joins TRBV5-1 and TRBJ2-2; possible D gene TRBD2, 5 bases. The CDR3 contains 16 residues. Trimming shortened V by 9 bases and J by 4 bases, and 22 bases separated the two germline ends. CDR1 and CDR2 (germline): SGHRS, YFSETQ. CDR3 coding DNA: TGCGCCACTCGACCGCCGAGCGGTGTGACCACCGGGGAGCTGTTTTTT. Amino acid sequence: CATRPPSGVTTGELFF.

This clone came up once. The rearrangement links TRBV11-2 to TRBJ2-1; D may correspond to TRBD1 or TRBD2 (5 bases each). Trimming pared 5 bases from V and 6 bases from J, leaving 14 bases between. CDR3 length equals 14 residues. CDR1 and CDR2 (germline): SGHAT, FQNNGV. DNA for the CDR3: TGTGCCAGCAGCCCTATTCGGGGCCTCAATGAGCAGTTCTTC. Protein: CASSPIRGLNEQFF.

The J gene is TRBJ1-1, the V gene TRBV7-2; tentatively, D is TRBD1 (5 bases). V lost 5 bases and J lost 3, with 10 bases in between. The germline gives CDR1 SGHTA, CDR2 FQGNSA. This CDR3 comprises 13 residues. Here the CDR3 DNA reads TGTGCCAGCAGCAAGGAGGGGTACACTGAAGCTTTCTTT. It codes for CASSKEGYTEAFF.

This chain uses TRBV6-6 with TRBJ2-1; 9 positions agree with TRBD1. Trimming at V came to 5 bases and at J to 8 bases, leaving 4 bases not matched to a gene. Germline CDR1 and CDR2: MNHNY and SVGAGI (reference sequence). CDR3 length: 13 amino acids. Here the CDR3 DNA reads TGTGCCAGCAGTGGGACAGGGCAACATGAGCAGTTCTTC. It specifies CASSGTGQHEQFF.

The CDR3 loop is CASSKQGAPADGYTF. The CDR3 DNA reads as TGTGCCAGTAGTAAACAGGGGGCGCCGGCGGATGGCTACACCTTC. V is TRBV19 and J is TRBJ1-2; 9 bases line up with TRBD1. CDR1 LNHDA and CDR2 SQIVND come from the germline V gene (reference sequence). The length of the CDR3 is 15 residues. J lost 6 bases, V lost 4 bases, and 9 bases had no gene match.

V usage is TRBV5-1 and J usage is TRBJ2-7, with a tentative D call TRBD1 (5 bases). The V end was cut by 4 bases, the J end by 2 bases, with 7 bases between. Germline-derived CDR1 and CDR2 are SGHRS and YFSETQ. The CDR3 is 12 amino acids. The CDR3 region is CASSPGTYEQYF. CDR3 bases: TGCGCCAGCAGCCCAGGGACCTACGAGCAGTACTTC.

The chain couples TRBV19 to TRBJ2-5, with D possibly TRBD2 on 5 matching bases. The CDR3 has 15 residues. The V gene lost 5 bases and the J gene lost 2 bases, with 15 bases spanning the gap. Germline CDR1 reads LNHDA; CDR2 reads SQIVND (reference sequence). DNA for the CDR3: TGTGCCAGTAGTCGGACTTCTCTAAATCAAGAGACCCAGTACTTC. Encoded protein: CASSRTSLNQETQYF.

This clone was detected only once. CDR3 sequence reads: CASCRGNTEAFF. Written as DNA, the CDR3 is TGTGCCAGCTGCAGGGGAAACACTGAAGCTTTCTTT. V gene TRBV6-5 combines with J gene TRBJ1-1; D may be TRBD1 (6 bases). V was cut by 8 bases and J by 2 bases, with 9 bases left in between. Germline CDR1 MNHEY, CDR2 SVGAGI. The CDR3 loop spans 12 amino acids.

CDR3 loop: CASSSRDRGRSTGELFF. The CDR3 DNA reads TGTGCCAGCAGCAGCCGGGACAGGGGAAGGAGTACCGGGGAGCTGTTTTTT. The chain has TRBV13 and TRBJ2-2; 10 nucleotides align to TRBD1. The CDR3 totals 17 residues. Trimming removed 5 bases from V and 5 bases from J; junction bases left unmatched: 11. In germline, CDR1 is PRHDT, CDR2 FYEKMQ (reference sequence).

This clone was picked up a small number of times. The V call is TRBV27, the J call TRBJ1-2; maybe TRBD1 (5 bases). From germline, CDR1 is MNHEY and CDR2 SMNVEV (reference sequence). V was trimmed by 6 bases and J by 8 bases, leaving 10 bases between them. The CDR3 is made up of 11 amino acids. The CDR3 nucleotides read TGTGCCAGCAGGTTAGGGGAAGGCTACACCTTC. Amino acids: CASRLGEGYTF.

The CDR3 coding sequence is TGTGCCAGCAGCTCCCTGGGGACTAGCGGGGCCCTTACCTACGAGCAGTACTTC. Translated: CASSSLGTSGALTYEQYF. The chain links TRBV3-1 (or the pseudogene TRBV3-2) to TRBJ2-7, with 13 bases lining up with TRBD2. Germline V gene lookup returns CDR1 LGHDT and CDR2 YNNKEL (reference sequence). V lost 5 bases to trimming and J lost 2 bases; unmatched junction nucleotides: 12. The CDR3 extends over 18 amino acids.

This rearrangement joins TRBV20-1 to TRBJ2-7; 8 nucleotides line up with TRBD1. V shed 3 bases, J shed 3 bases, and the junction held 4 bases outside the gene matches. The germline gives CDR1 DFQATT, CDR2 SNEGSKA (reference sequence). This CDR3 contains 13 residues. The CDR3 loop reads CSASIGTGYEQYF. In nucleotides, the CDR3 is TGCAGTGCTAGTATTGGGACAGGCTACGAGCAGTACTTC.

The CDR3 sequence is CASSPSSGSGDTQYF. The DNA of the CDR3 is TGTGCCAGCAGCCCTTCTAGCGGCTCTGGAGATACGCAGTATTTT. This chain joins TRBV3-1 (or the pseudogene TRBV3-2) and TRBJ2-3, with 7 bases lining up with TRBD2. The V gene's germline CDR1 is LGHDT and CDR2 YNNKEL (reference sequence). The CDR3 contains 15 residues. V lost 4 bases to trimming and J lost 5 bases; unmatched junction nucleotides: 9.

The chain joins TRBV6-2 or TRBV6-3 to TRBJ2-6; no clear D gene. Germline CDR1 reads MNHEY; CDR2 reads SVGEGT. V gave up 0 bases and J gave up 0 bases, with 15 bases separating them. The CDR3 has 19 residues. CDR3 loop: CASSYSIHIPGSGANVLTF. The CDR3 DNA reads TGTGCCAGCAGTTACTCGATTCACATACCTGGCTCTGGGGCCAACGTCCTGACTTTC.